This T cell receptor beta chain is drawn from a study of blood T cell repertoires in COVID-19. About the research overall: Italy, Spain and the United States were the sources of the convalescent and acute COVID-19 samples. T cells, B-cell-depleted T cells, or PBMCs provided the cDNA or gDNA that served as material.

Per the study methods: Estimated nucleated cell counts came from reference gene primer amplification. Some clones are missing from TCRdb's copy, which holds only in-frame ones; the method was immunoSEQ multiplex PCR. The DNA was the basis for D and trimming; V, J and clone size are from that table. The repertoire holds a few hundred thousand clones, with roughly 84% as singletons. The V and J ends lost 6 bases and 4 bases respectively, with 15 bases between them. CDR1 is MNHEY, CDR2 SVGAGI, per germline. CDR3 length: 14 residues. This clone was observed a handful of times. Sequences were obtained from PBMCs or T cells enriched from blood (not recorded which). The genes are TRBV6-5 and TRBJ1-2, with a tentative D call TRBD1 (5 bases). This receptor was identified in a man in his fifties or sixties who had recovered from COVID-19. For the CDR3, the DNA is TGTGCCAGCAGGAGCAGGGAGGGCGGCTATGGCTACACCTTC. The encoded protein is CASRSREGGYGYTF.